This T cell receptor beta chain was documented in a study of T-cell reconstitution after alpha-beta-depleted transplantation in children. General study points: Among T cells one year after transplant, newly produced cells accounted for most counts and diversity.

This clonotype was detected many times. The antigen remains unidentified. Unique molecular identifiers were used to barcode this TCRbeta library. TCRdb re-called the PCR reads through MiXCR, storing one row per CDR3 protein. This sample has around 240,000 distinct CDR3 sequences, with under 9.5% found just once. This CDR3 contains 14 residues. The V end lost 2 bases, the J end lost 1 base, and 6 bases lay between the germline ends. Sequencing used PBMCs, mostly from graft donor cells, obtained 180 days after TCRalphabeta/CD19-depleted stem cell transplant. V gene TRBV12-3 or TRBV12-4 combines with J gene TRBJ1-3, with D hard to call. The clonotype originates from a male patient aged 10 to 17 who had a stem cell transplant for acute lymphoblastic leukemia, so the T cells may come from the graft donor. This CDR3 reads CASSLRMSGNTIYF. CDR3 DNA sequence: TGTGCCAGCAGTTTACGGATGTCTGGAAACACCATATATTTT.